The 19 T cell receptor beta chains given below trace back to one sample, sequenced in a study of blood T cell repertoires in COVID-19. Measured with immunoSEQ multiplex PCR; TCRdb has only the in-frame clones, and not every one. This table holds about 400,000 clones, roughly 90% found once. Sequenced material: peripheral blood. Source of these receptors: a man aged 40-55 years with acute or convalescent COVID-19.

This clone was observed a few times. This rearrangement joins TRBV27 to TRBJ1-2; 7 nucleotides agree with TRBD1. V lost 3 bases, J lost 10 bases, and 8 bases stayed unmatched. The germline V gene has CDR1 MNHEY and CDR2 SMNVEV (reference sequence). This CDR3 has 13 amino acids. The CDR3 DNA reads TGTGCCAGCAGTTTCACGGACAGGTTCGCCTACACCTTC. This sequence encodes CASSFTDRFAYTF.

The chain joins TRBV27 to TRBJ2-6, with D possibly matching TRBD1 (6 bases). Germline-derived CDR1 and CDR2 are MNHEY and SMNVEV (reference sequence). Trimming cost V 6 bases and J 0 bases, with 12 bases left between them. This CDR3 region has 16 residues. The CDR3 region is CASRKTGHSGANVLTF. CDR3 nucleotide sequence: TGTGCCAGCAGAAAAACAGGGCACTCTGGGGCCAACGTCCTGACTTTC.

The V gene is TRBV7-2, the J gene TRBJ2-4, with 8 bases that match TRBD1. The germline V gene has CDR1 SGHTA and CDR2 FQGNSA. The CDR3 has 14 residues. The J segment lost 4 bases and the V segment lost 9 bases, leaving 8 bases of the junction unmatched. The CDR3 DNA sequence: TGTGCCAGTAGCAGGGGGCAGGCAAAAAACATTCAGTACTTC. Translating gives CASSRGQAKNIQYF. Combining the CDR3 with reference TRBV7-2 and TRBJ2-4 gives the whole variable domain GAGVSQSPSNKVTEKGKDVELRCDPISGHTALYWYRQSLGQGLEFLIYFQGNSAPDKSGLPSDRFSAERTGGSVSTLTIQRTQQEDSAVYLCASSRGQAKNIQYFGAGTRLSVL.

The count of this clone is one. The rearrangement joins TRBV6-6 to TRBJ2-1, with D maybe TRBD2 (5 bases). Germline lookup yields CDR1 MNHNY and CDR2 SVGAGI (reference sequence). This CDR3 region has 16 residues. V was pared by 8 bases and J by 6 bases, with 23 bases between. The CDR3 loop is CASGVADSLRGNEQFF. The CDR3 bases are TGTGCCAGCGGCGTAGCAGACTCGCTTCGGGGCAATGAGCAGTTCTTC.

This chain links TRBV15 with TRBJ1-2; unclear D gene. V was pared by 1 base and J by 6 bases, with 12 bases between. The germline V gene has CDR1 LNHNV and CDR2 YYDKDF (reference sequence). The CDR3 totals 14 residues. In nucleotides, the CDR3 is TGTGCCACCAGCAGAGGTTTCGTTCCGGATGGCTACACCTTC. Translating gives CATSRGFVPDGYTF. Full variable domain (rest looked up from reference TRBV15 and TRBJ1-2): DAMVIQNPRYQVTQFGKPVTLSCSQTLNHNVMYWYQQKSSQAPKLLFHYYDKDFNNEADTPDNFQSRRPNTSFCFLDIRSPGLGDTAMYLCATSRGFVPDGYTFGSGTRLTVV.

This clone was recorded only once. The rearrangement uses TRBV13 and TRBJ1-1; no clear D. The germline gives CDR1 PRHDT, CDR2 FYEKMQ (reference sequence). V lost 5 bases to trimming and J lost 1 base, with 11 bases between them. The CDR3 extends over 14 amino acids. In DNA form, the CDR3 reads TGTGCCAGCAGCCCTGAGAGTGCGAACACTGAAGCTTTCTTT. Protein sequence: CASSPESANTEAFF.

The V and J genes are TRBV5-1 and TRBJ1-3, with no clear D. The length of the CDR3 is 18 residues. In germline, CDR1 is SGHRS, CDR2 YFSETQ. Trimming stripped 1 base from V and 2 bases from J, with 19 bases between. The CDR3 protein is CASSLKSGFPPTGNTIYF. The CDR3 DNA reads TGCGCCAGCAGCTTGAAATCAGGTTTCCCGCCGACTGGAAACACCATATATTTT.

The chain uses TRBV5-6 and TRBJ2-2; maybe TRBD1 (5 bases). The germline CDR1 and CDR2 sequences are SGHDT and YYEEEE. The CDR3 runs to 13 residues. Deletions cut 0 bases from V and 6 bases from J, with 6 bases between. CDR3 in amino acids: CASSLVQAGELFF. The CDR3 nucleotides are TGTGCCAGCAGCTTGGTACAGGCCGGGGAGCTGTTTTTT.

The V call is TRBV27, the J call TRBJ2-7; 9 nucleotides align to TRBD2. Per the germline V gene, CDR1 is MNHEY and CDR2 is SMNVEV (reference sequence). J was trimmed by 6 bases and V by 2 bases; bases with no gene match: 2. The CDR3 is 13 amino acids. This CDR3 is CASSLGLAREQYF. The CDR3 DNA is TGTGCCAGCAGTTTAGGACTAGCGCGCGAGCAGTACTTC.

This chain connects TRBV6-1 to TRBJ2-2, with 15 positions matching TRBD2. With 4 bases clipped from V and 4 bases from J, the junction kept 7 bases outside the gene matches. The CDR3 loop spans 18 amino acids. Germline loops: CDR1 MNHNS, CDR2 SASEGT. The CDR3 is CASSGSGTSGRSTGELFF. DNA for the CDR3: TGTGCCAGCAGTGGTTCCGGGACTAGCGGGAGGTCCACCGGGGAGCTGTTTTTT.

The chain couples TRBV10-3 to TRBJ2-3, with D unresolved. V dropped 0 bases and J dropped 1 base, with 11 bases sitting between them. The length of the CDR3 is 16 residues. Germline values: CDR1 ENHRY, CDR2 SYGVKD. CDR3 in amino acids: CAISESMATGTDTQYF. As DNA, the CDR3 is TGTGCCATCAGTGAGTCTATGGCCACCGGCACAGATACGCAGTATTTT.

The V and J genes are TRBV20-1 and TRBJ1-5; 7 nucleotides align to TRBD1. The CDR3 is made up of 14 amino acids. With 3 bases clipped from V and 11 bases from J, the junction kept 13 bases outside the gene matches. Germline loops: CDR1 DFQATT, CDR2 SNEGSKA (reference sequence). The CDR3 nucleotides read TGCAGTGCTAGTATTGACAGGGTCCTTGGGGCCCAGCATTTT. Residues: CSASIDRVLGAQHF.

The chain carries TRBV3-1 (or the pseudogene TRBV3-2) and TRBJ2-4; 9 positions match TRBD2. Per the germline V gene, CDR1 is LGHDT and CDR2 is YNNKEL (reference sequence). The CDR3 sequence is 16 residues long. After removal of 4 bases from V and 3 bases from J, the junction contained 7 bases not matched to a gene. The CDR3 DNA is TGTGCCAGCAGCCCCAAAGGCGGGAGGGACAAAAACATTCAGTACTTC. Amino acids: CASSPKGGRDKNIQYF.

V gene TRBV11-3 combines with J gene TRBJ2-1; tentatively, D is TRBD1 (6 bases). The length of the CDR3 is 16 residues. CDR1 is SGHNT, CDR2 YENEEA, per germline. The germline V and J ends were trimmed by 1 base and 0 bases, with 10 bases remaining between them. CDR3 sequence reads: CASSLVPRGSYNEQFF. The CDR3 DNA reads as TGTGCCAGCAGCTTAGTTCCCAGGGGCTCCTACAATGAGCAGTTCTTC.

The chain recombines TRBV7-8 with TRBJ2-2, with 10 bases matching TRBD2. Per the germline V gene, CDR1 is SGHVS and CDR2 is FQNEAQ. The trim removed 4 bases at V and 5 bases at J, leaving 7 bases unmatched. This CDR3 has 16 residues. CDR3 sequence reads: CASSSLLAGRTGELFF. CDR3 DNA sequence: TGTGCCAGCAGCTCGTTACTAGCGGGGAGAACCGGGGAGCTGTTTTTT. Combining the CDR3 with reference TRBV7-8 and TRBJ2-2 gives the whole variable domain GAGVSQSPRYKVAKRGQDVALRCDPISGHVSLFWYQQALGQGPEFLTYFQNEAQLDKSGLPSDRFFAERPEGSVSTLKIQRTQQEDSAVYLCASSSLLAGRTGELFFGEGSRLTVL.

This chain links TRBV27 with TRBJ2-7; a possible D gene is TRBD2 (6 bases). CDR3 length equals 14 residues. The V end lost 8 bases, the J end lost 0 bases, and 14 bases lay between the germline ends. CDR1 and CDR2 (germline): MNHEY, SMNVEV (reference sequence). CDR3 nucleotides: TGTGCCAGCTGGACTATTATGAGCTCCTACGAGCAGTACTTC. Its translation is CASWTIMSSYEQYF.

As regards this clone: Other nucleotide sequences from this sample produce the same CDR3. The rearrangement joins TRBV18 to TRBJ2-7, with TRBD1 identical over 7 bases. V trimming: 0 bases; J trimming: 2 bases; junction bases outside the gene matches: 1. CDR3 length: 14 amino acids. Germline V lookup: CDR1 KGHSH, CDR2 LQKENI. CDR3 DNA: TGTGCCAGCTCACCACCGACAGGGACCTACGAGCAGTACTTC. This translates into CASSPPTGTYEQYF.

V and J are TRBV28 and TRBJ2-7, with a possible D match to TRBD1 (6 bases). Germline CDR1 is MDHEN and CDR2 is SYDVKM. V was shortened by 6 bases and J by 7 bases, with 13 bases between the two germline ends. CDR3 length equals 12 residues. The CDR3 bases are TGTGCCAGCAGCCTTACAGGGCGGGAGCAGTACTTC. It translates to CASSLTGREQYF. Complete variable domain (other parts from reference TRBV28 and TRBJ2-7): DVKVTQSSRYLVKRTGEKVFLECVQDMDHENMFWYRQDPGLGLRLIYFSYDVKMKEKGDIPEGYSVSREKKERFSLILESASTNQTSMYLCASSLTGREQYFGPGTRLTVT.

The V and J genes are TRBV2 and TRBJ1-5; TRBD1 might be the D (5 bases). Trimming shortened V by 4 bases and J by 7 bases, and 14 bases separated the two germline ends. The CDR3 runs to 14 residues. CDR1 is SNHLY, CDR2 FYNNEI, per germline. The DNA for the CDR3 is TGTGCCAGCAGTGGGTCCGGGGGTGGACAGCCCCAGCATTTT. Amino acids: CASSGSGGGQPQHF.